This T cell receptor (beta chain) was observed in a study of cytomegalovirus exposure and HLA in healthy donors. With respect to this clone: No antigen is known for it.

Deletions cut 2 bases from V and 3 bases from J, with 13 bases between. The length of the CDR3 is 16 residues. Germline-derived CDR1 and CDR2 are LGHNA and YNFKEQ. The study's findings and limits: It was assumed in the presence/absence analyses that sequencing depth was roughly uniform across donors. The study dropped some indistinguishable V segments, TRBV6-2 and TRBV6-3 among them. As confirmed in vitro, a few CMV-associated chains were specific for CMV antigens.

PCR used 60 Vbeta primers and 13 Jbeta primers. Authors' methods: The count from a later analysis was tens of millions of unique TCR beta chains, about 9.9 million of them shared. The table came from immunoSEQ multiplex PCR; TCRdb's copy has only in-frame clones and leaves some out. Clone size and the V and J calls come from that table; the DNA yielded D and trimming. The sample includes roughly 80,000 clones, 65% to 85% seen only once; the top ten take around 15%. The chain recombines TRBV4-2 with TRBJ1-4; D gene ambiguous. Sequenced material: PBMCs. This TCR was sampled from a woman between 40 and 50 years old in good health and CMV-seropositive. The CDR3 DNA follows: TGTGCCAGCAGCCAAAATAGACCCGGGTCTAATGAAAAACTGTTTTTT. Its translation is CASSQNRPGSNEKLFF.